This TCR beta chain emerged from a study of blood T cells in healthy people across ages. Peripheral blood was drawn, roughly 10 milliliters per donor. Each sample gave at least 7 million isolated PBMCs. Between the trimmed V and J ends, which lost 4 bases and 2 bases, there was a span of 9 bases. This CDR3 comprises 14 residues. The germline V gene encodes CDR1 SGHTA and CDR2 FQGNSA. With a J-beta primer mix and a sample-barcoded 5' primer, a second PCR ran roughly 6 to 11 cycles. A 12-random-nucleotide template-switch adaptor tagged each cDNA molecule. One entry per CDR3 protein, called by TCRdb with MiXCR from the 5' RACE reads. Of about 570,000 distinct CDR3 sequences in the sample, 27% were seen once. This clonotype was detected a few times. As yet, its antigen is unknown. Study findings and constraints: Unknown donor CMV status possibly confounded expanded clonotype changes.

The source is a woman aged 70 to 79 in good health. The chain has TRBV7-2 and TRBJ2-1; the D is unclear. Sequenced input: blood. CDR3 residues: CASSSSGPYNEQFF. The CDR3 nucleotides are TGTGCCAGCAGCTCTTCGGGCCCCTACAATGAGCAGTTCTTC. Full variable domain (rest looked up from reference TRBV7-2 and TRBJ2-1): GAGVSQSPSNKVTEKGKDVELRCDPISGHTALYWYRQSLGQGLEFLIYFQGNSAPDKSGLPSDRFSAERTGGSVSTLTIQRTQQEDSAVYLCASSSSGPYNEQFFGPGTRLTVL.